These T cell receptor beta chains were read from a single sample in a study of post-analysis software for immune sequencing data. TCRdb ran MiXCR on the PCR reads and lists one entry per CDR3 protein. The data hold roughly 400,000 distinct CDR3 sequences, with 39% observed a single time. Sequenced material: blood. The receptor set was obtained from a girl aged 2 to 10 with multiple sclerosis. Each CDR3 is given with its conserved first and last residue. The order of the fields is CDR3 protein, CDR3 DNA, D gene, V gene, J gene, clone size. D genes are given only for firm matches. The size of a clone is reported for some rows only, either as once, few or many, or as a class for expanded clones.

CASSLNSLGQETQYF	TGTGCCAGCAGCTTAAACTCGTTGGGCCAAGAGACCCAGTACTTC	-	TRBV7-8	TRBJ2-5	few
CATSGPTGLETQYF	TGTGCCACCAGTGGCCCAACAGGGTTGGAGACCCAGTACTTC	-	TRBV24-1	TRBJ2-5	-
CSARETGSYNEQFF	TGCAGTGCTAGAGAGACAGGATCCTACAATGAGCAGTTCTTC	-	TRBV20-1	TRBJ2-1	-
CASSPLAYNEQFF	TGTGCCAGCAGCCCTCTAGCGTACAATGAGCAGTTCTTC	-	TRBV7-3	TRBJ2-1	few
CASSLPRRGGETQYF	TGTGCCAGCAGCTTACCACGACGTGGTGGGGAGACCCAGTACTTC	-	TRBV7-8	TRBJ2-5	few
CASSYSGLAGGFSYEQYF	TGTGCCAGCAGTTACTCGGGACTAGCGGGAGGGTTTTCCTACGAGCAGTACTTC	TRBD2	TRBV6-5	TRBJ2-7	-
CASSWGEPQETQYF	TGCGCCAGCAGCTGGGGGGAGCCTCAAGAGACCCAGTACTTC	-	TRBV5-1	TRBJ2-5	-
CASSLSTRGRPYNEQFF	TGTGCCAGCAGCTTATCCACTAGGGGGAGACCCTACAATGAGCAGTTCTTC	-	TRBV7-2	TRBJ2-1	few
CSVAKGLLYEQYF	TGCAGCGTTGCCAAGGGACTTCTCTACGAGCAGTACTTC	-	TRBV29-1	TRBJ2-7	few
CASSPLAGYQETQYF	TGTGCCAGCAGCCCACTAGCGGGGTACCAAGAGACCCAGTACTTC	TRBD2	TRBV7-3	TRBJ2-5	few
CSVEGLSSYKQYF	TGCAGCGTTGAGGGACTCAGCTCCTACAAGCAGTACTTC	-	TRBV29-1	TRBJ2-7	-
CSVVRTSGMRTDTQYF	TGCAGCGTTGTGAGGACTAGCGGGATGAGGACAGATACGCAGTATTTT	TRBD2	TRBV29-1	TRBJ2-3	-
CASSSSDWGSPLHF	TGTGCCAGCAGCTCCTCTGACTGGGGTTCACCCCTCCACTTT	-	TRBV7-3	TRBJ1-6	few
CASSLAVGTGTEAFF	TGTGCCAGCAGTTTAGCTGTGGGAACGGGCACTGAAGCTTTCTTT	-	TRBV12-3/TRBV12-4	TRBJ1-1	-